The T cell receptor (beta chain) described here comes from a study of cytomegalovirus exposure and HLA in healthy donors. Turning to the study itself: The same platform as the approximately 700 first-cohort repertoires was used for the 120 validation repertoires, a later analysis reported. Study-level findings and limits: Confirmation was obtained in vitro that a few CMV-associated chains are specific for CMV antigens. According to a subsequent analysis, TCR clusters identified in the first cohort showed a tendency to co-occur across the roughly 120 validation repertoires. Reported performance of the classifier showed diagnosis of cytomegalovirus status with high specificity and sensitivity.

A note on this clone: No antigen is known for it.

Per the germline V gene, CDR1 is LNHDA and CDR2 is SQIVND (reference sequence). The CDR3 has 15 amino acids. V lost 2 bases to trimming and J lost 5 bases, with 13 bases between them. Some clones are missing from TCRdb's copy, which holds only in-frame ones; the method was immunoSEQ multiplex PCR. This sample has about 160,000 clones, with about 90% found just once. V is TRBV19 and J is TRBJ1-5; unclear D gene. The origin of this receptor is a man aged 18 to 30 in good health and CMV-seropositive. What was sequenced was PBMCs. The CDR3 bases are TGTGCCAGTAGTATACTCCCGTATCCCGATCAGCCCCAGCATTTT. It codes for CASSILPYPDQPQHF.